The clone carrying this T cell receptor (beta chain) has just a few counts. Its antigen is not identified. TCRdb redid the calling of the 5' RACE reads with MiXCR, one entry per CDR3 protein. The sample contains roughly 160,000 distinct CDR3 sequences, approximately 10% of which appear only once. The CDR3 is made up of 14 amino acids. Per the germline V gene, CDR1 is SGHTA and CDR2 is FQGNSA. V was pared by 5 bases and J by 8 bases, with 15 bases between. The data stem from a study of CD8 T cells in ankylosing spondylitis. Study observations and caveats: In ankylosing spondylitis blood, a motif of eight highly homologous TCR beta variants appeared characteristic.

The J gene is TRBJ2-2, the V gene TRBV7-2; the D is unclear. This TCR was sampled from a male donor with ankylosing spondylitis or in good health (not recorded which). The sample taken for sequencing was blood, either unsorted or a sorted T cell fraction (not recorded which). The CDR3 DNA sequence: TGTGCCAGCAGCCCAGCTAGATCCAGGGGGGAGCTGTTTTTT. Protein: CASSPARSRGELFF.